The T cell receptor beta chain under discussion was sequenced for a study of T cells in Graves' hyperthyroidism and ophthalmopathy. The wider study: Prior to any treatment, at the point of initial diagnosis, peripheral blood was collected.

Isolation of PBMCs was performed on 8.5 to 10 ml fresh peripheral blood. Study findings and constraints: A model of 13 V-J pairs discriminated ophthalmopathy from stable hyperthyroidism. Most expanded thyroid clonotypes above 0.001 recurred in blood.

To note about this clonotype: Its target is unknown.

This CDR3 has 11 amino acids. CDR1 and CDR2 from the germline V gene are SEHNR and FQNEAQ (reference sequence). The V and J ends lost 10 bases and 8 bases respectively, with 12 bases between them. TCR beta CDR3 regions were amplified from RNA. Initially, a first-round RT-PCR of the TCR CDR3 employed the HTBI primer set. TCRdb fed the multiplex PCR reads into MiXCR, producing one record per CDR3 protein. This table has around 36,000 distinct CDR3 sequences, 50% to 55% appearing once. The specimen was blood. The clonotype was recovered from a man aged 40-49 years with Graves' ophthalmopathy. The rearrangement uses TRBV7-9 and TRBJ2-1; no definite D call. The CDR3 DNA sequence: TGTGCCATGACCTTGGGCGATGAGCAGTTCTTC. This encodes CAMTLGDEQFF.